A selection of T cell receptor beta chains follows, all from one sample in a study of cytomegalovirus exposure and HLA in healthy donors. Assay: immunoSEQ multiplex PCR; the TCRdb copy retains only in-frame clones and omits some. Of under 200,000 clones listed, over 70% are singletons. Sequencing was performed on PBMCs. The receptors shown here come from a man between 50 and 59 years old in good health and CMV-seronegative. The CDR3 runs from the conserved cysteine through the conserved F or W. The order of the fields is D gene, J gene, clone size, V gene, CDR3 protein, CDR3 DNA. The D gene is left open where the match is weak. Some rows mark clone size as missing; the rest say once, few, many or name a class of expanded clone.

d_gene: TRBD1; j_gene: TRBJ1-4; abundance: -; v_gene: TRBV29-1; CDR3aa: CSVEAPGQGAGEKLFF; CDR3nt: TGCAGCGTTGAAGCGCCGGGACAGGGGGCGGGGGAAAAACTGTTTTTT
d_gene: TRBD2; j_gene: TRBJ2-7; abundance: -; v_gene: TRBV7-2; CDR3aa: CASSVTSGPYEQYF; CDR3nt: TGTGCCAGCAGCGTTACTAGCGGTCCCTACGAGCAGTACTTC
d_gene: TRBD1; j_gene: TRBJ1-5; abundance: -; v_gene: TRBV5-6; CDR3aa: CASSLRATGGYQPQHF; CDR3nt: TGTGCCAGCAGCCTGAGGGCAACAGGGGGCTATCAGCCCCAGCATTTT
d_gene: -; j_gene: TRBJ2-1; abundance: -; v_gene: TRBV7-9; CDR3aa: CASSLVSNEQFF; CDR3nt: TGTGCCAGCAGCTTAGTATCCAATGAGCAGTTCTTC
d_gene: -; j_gene: TRBJ1-1; abundance: -; v_gene: TRBV6-1; CDR3aa: CASSFTSRNTEAFF; CDR3nt: TGTGCCAGCAGTTTTACATCAAGGAACACTGAAGCTTTCTTT
d_gene: -; j_gene: TRBJ2-2; abundance: -; v_gene: TRBV10-3; CDR3aa: CAAGEVFGELFF; CDR3nt: TGTGCCGCCGGGGAAGTTTTCGGGGAGCTGTTTTTT
d_gene: TRBD2; j_gene: TRBJ2-7; abundance: -; v_gene: TRBV10-3; CDR3aa: CAISETSGGIEQYF; CDR3nt: TGTGCCATCAGTGAGACTAGCGGGGGGATCGAGCAGTACTTC
d_gene: -; j_gene: TRBJ1-1; abundance: -; v_gene: TRBV18; CDR3aa: CASSLYRAPNTEAFF; CDR3nt: TGTGCCAGCTCACTTTACAGGGCCCCGAACACTGAAGCTTTCTTT
d_gene: -; j_gene: TRBJ2-7; abundance: once; v_gene: TRBV10-1; CDR3aa: CASSGGSYEQYF; CDR3nt: TGCGCCAGCAGTGGAGGTTCCTACGAGCAGTACTTC
d_gene: -; j_gene: TRBJ1-6; abundance: -; v_gene: TRBV7-6; CDR3aa: CASSQRGGGSPLHF; CDR3nt: TGTGCCAGCAGCCAAAGAGGCGGGGGTTCACCCCTCCACTTT
d_gene: TRBD2; j_gene: TRBJ2-5; abundance: -; v_gene: TRBV4-2; CDR3aa: CASSYKRGGGETQYF; CDR3nt: TGTGCCAGCAGCTATAAGCGGGGGGGCGGGGAGACCCAGTACTTC
d_gene: -; j_gene: TRBJ2-1; abundance: -; v_gene: TRBV2; CDR3aa: CASSLVGVDNEQFF; CDR3nt: TGTGCCAGCAGTCTGGTAGGGGTTGACAATGAGCAGTTCTTC
d_gene: TRBD2; j_gene: TRBJ2-3; abundance: once; v_gene: TRBV7-2; CDR3aa: CASSVRLAGTDTQYF; CDR3nt: TGTGCCAGCTCCGTTCGGCTAGCGGGGACAGATACGCAGTATTTT
d_gene: -; j_gene: TRBJ1-2; abundance: -; v_gene: TRBV6-5; CDR3aa: CASSSGARGGYGYTF; CDR3nt: TGTGCCAGCAGCTCCGGGGCCCGGGGAGGCTATGGCTACACCTTC
d_gene: -; j_gene: TRBJ2-3; abundance: -; v_gene: TRBV4-3; CDR3aa: CASSQANRITDTQYF; CDR3nt: TGCGCCAGCAGCCAAGCCAACAGGATCACAGATACGCAGTATTTT
d_gene: TRBD2; j_gene: TRBJ2-7; abundance: -; v_gene: TRBV5-3; CDR3aa: CARSPRLAFSYEQYF; CDR3nt: TGTGCCAGAAGCCCTCGACTAGCGTTCTCCTACGAGCAGTACTTC
d_gene: -; j_gene: TRBJ1-5; abundance: once; v_gene: TRBV29-1; CDR3aa: CSVSQGPNQPQHF; CDR3nt: TGCAGCGTTTCCCAGGGCCCAAATCAGCCCCAGCATTTT
d_gene: -; j_gene: TRBJ1-4; abundance: once; v_gene: TRBV11-2; CDR3aa: CASSPQAQGTNEKLFF; CDR3nt: TGTGCCAGCAGCCCCCAAGCTCAGGGAACTAATGAAAAACTGTTTTTT
d_gene: -; j_gene: TRBJ2-5; abundance: -; v_gene: TRBV7-9; CDR3aa: CASSLMEGQYF; CDR3nt: TGTGCCAGCAGCTTAATGGAGGGGCAGTACTTC
d_gene: -; j_gene: TRBJ1-2; abundance: -; v_gene: TRBV6-5; CDR3aa: CASSYSAGGYTF; CDR3nt: TGTGCCAGCAGTTACTCGGCTGGTGGCTACACCTTC
d_gene: -; j_gene: TRBJ1-3; abundance: -; v_gene: TRBV18; CDR3aa: CASSPNLGLTAKVLSSGNTIYF; CDR3nt: TGTGCCAGCTCACCGAATTTGGGGCTGACAGCCAAAGTTCTTAGCTCTGGAAACACCATATATTTT
d_gene: TRBD2; j_gene: TRBJ2-1; abundance: -; v_gene: TRBV4-1; CDR3aa: CASSQERGGVEQFF; CDR3nt: TGCGCCAGCAGCCAAGAACGGGGGGGCGTTGAGCAGTTCTTC
d_gene: TRBD1; j_gene: TRBJ2-2; abundance: -; v_gene: TRBV5-1; CDR3aa: CASSLDPTGGGNTGELFF; CDR3nt: TGCGCCAGCAGCTTGGACCCAACAGGGGGAGGAAACACCGGGGAGCTGTTTTTT
d_gene: TRBD2; j_gene: TRBJ2-1; abundance: once; v_gene: TRBV10-3; CDR3aa: CAISDLTSGYNEQFF; CDR3nt: TGTGCCATCAGTGACCTTACTAGCGGCTACAATGAGCAGTTCTTC
d_gene: TRBD1; j_gene: TRBJ1-2; abundance: -; v_gene: TRBV27; CDR3aa: CATGTGVGYTF; CDR3nt: TGTGCCACCGGGACAGGGGTTGGCTACACCTTC